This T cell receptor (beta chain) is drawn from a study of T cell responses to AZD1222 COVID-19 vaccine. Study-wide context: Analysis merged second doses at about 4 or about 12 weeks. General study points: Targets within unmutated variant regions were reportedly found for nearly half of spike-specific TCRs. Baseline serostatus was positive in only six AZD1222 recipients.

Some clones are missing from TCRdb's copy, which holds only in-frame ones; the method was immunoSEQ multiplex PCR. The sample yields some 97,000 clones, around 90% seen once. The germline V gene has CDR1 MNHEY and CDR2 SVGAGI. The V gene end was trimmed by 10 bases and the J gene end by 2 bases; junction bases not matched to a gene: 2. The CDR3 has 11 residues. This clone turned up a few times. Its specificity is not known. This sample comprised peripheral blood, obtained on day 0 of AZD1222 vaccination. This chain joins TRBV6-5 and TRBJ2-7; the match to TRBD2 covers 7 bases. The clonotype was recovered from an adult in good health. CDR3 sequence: CAISGAYEQYF. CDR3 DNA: TGTGCCATCAGCGGGGCCTACGAGCAGTACTTC.